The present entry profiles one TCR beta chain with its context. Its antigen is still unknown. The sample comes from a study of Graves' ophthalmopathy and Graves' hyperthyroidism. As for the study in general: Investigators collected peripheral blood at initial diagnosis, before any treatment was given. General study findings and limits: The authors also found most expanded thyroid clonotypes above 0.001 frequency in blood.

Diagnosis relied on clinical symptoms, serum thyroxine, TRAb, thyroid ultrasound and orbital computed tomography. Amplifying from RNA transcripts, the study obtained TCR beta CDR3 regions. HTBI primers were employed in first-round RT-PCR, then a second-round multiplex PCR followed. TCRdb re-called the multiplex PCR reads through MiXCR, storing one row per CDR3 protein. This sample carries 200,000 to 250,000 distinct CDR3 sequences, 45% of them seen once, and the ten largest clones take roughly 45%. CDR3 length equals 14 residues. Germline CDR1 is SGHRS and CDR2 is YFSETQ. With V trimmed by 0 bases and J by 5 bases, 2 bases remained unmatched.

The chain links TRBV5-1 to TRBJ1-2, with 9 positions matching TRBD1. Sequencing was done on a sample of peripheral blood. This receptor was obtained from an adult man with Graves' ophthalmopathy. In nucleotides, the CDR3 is TGCGCCAGCAGCTTGGAGGGACAGGGATATGGCTACACCTTC. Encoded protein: CASSLEGQGYGYTF.